Below, one T cell receptor (beta chain) is given with its context. This specimen comes from a study of blood T cell repertoires in COVID-19. Study at large: Material from acute and convalescent COVID-19 was sourced from the United States, Italy and Spain. The analysed material was cDNA or gDNA that came from T cells, B-cell-depleted T cells, or PBMCs.

From germline, CDR1 is KGHDR and CDR2 SFDVKD. The CDR3 extends over 17 amino acids. Trimming took 7 bases from V and 0 from J; bases not matched to a gene: 8. Source study methods: Nucleated cell counts were estimated from reference gene primer amplification. Libraries were prepared by immunoSEQ multiplex PCR; TCRdb keeps only in-frame clonotypes and omits some of them. V and J calls and clone size are as listed in that table; D and trimming were resolved from the DNA. The repertoire includes 250,000 or so clones, about four fifths of them detected once, and roughly 3.3% sits in the top ten. The specimen sequenced was peripheral blood. The TCR sequence derives from a woman aged 18-29 years with acute or convalescent COVID-19. The chain is built from TRBV24-1 and TRBJ2-1, with 10 bases lining up with TRBD2. The CDR3 DNA reads TGTGCCACCAGGGCTAGCGGGAGTGGGAGCTCCTACAATGAGCAGTTCTTC. Translated, it gives CATRASGSGSSYNEQFF.